This TCR beta chain is drawn from a study of CD8+ T cells in alopecia areata. Whole-study findings and limits: Mice showed TCR sharing more clearly than patients did, possibly owing to HLA.

This clone came up a few times. What it recognizes is unknown. Described treatment: oral pan-JAK inhibitor, 5-10 mg twice daily. In each case, RNA was isolated and then reverse transcribed into cDNA as the sequencing template. Repertoires were generated with immunoSEQ multiplex PCR, while TCRdb's copy carries only in-frame clones and drops some. This sample has about 74,000 clones, with around 29% found just once. Deletions cut 6 bases from V and 6 bases from J, with 9 bases between. Germline V gives CDR1 MDHEN, CDR2 SYDVKM. The CDR3 runs to 12 residues. The specimen was CD8+ T cells sorted from blood, collected at week 4, from a patient treated with tofacitinib. The chain links TRBV28 to TRBJ2-1; D unresolved. The source of this sequence is a human donor with alopecia areata. This chain's CDR3 is CASSPTINEQFF. The CDR3 DNA is TGTGCCAGCAGCCCGACCATCAATGAGCAGTTCTTC.